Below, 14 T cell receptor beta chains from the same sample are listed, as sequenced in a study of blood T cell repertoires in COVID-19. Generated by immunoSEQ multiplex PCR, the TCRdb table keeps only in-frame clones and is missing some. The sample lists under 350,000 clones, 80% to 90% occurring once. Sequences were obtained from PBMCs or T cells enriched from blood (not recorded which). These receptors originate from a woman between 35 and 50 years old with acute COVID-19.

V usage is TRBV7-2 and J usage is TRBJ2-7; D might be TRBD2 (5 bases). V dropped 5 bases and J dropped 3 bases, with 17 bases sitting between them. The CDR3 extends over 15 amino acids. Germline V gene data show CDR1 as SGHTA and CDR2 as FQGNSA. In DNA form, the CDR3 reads TGTGCCAGCAGCGCCCGCGGGCCCTTAGGCTACGAGCAGTACTTC. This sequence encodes CASSARGPLGYEQYF.

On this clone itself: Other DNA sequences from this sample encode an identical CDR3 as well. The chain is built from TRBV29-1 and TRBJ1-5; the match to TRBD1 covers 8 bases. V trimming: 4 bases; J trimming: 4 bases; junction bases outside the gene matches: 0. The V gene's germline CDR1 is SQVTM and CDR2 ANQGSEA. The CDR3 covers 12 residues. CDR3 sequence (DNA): TGCAGCGTTGGACAGGGGAATCAGCCCCAGCATTTT. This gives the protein CSVGQGNQPQHF.

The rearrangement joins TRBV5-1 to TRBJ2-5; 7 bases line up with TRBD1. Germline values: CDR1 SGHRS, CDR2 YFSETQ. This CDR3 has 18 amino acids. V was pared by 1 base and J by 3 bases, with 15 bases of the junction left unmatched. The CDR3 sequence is CASSLPIPGQRREETQYF. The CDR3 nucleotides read TGCGCCAGCAGCTTGCCTATTCCGGGACAGAGGCGCGAAGAGACCCAGTACTTC.

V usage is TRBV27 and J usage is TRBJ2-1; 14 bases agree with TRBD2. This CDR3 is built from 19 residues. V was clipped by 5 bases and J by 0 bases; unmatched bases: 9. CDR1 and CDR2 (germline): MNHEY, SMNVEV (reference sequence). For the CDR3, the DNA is TGTGCCAGCAGTACCCCAAGGACTAGCGGGAGGAGCTCCTACAATGAGCAGTTCTTC. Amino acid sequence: CASSTPRTSGRSSYNEQFF.

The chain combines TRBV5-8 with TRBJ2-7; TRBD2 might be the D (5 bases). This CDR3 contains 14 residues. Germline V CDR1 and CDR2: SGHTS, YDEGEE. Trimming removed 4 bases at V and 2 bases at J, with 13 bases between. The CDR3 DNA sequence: TGTGCCAGCAGCCCACACGGGGTCACCTACGAGCAGTACTTC. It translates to CASSPHGVTYEQYF.

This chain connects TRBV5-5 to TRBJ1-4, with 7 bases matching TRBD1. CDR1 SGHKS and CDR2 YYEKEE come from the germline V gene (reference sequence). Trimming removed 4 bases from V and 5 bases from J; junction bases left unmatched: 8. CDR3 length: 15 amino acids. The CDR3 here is CASSPPGQRNEKLFF. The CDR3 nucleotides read TGTGCCAGCAGCCCTCCGGGACAGAGGAATGAAAAACTGTTTTTT.

The CDR3 region has the DNA TGTGCCAGCAGTTACTGGGACAGGGGTAATTCACCCCTCCACTTT. This encodes CASSYWDRGNSPLHF. V is TRBV6-5 and J is TRBJ1-6, with TRBD1 matching 10 bases. The CDR3 is 15 residues long. V gave up 1 base and J gave up 6 bases; unmatched junction bases: 0. CDR1 MNHEY and CDR2 SVGAGI come from the germline V gene.

The CDR3 DNA reads as TGTGCCAGCAGCCCCCGACAGGGGGCGAATGGCTACACCTTC. Its protein product is CASSPRQGANGYTF. The genes are TRBV4-2 and TRBJ1-2; 10 nucleotides line up with TRBD1. The CDR3 contains 14 residues. V gave up 4 bases and J gave up 6 bases; unmatched junction bases: 5. Germline V gene data show CDR1 as LGHNA and CDR2 as YNFKEQ.

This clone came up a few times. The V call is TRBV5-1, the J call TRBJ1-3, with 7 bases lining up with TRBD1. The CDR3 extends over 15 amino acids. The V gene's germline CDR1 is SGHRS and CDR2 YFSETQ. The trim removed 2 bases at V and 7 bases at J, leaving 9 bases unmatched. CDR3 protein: CASSLDGQAMNTIYF. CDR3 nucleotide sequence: TGCGCCAGCAGCTTAGACGGACAGGCAATGAACACCATATATTTT.

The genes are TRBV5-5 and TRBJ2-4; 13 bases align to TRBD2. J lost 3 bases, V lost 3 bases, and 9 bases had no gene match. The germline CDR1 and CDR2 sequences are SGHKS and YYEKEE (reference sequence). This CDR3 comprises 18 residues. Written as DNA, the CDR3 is TGTGCCAGCAGCTCTATACCGGGACTAGCGGGGCGCAAAAACATTCAGTACTTC. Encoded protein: CASSSIPGLAGRKNIQYF.

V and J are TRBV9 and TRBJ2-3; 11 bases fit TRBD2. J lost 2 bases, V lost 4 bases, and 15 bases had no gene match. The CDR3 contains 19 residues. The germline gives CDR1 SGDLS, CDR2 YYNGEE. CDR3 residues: CASSPGTSGTTGYTDTQYF. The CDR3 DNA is TGTGCCAGCAGCCCTGGGACTAGCGGAACAACTGGGTACACAGATACGCAGTATTTT. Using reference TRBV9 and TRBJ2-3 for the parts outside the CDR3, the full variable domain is DSGVTQTPKHLITATGQRVTLRCSPRSGDLSVYWYQQSLDQGLQFLIQYYNGEERAKGNILERFSAQQFPDLHSELNLSSLELGDSALYFCASSPGTSGTTGYTDTQYFGPGTRLTVL.

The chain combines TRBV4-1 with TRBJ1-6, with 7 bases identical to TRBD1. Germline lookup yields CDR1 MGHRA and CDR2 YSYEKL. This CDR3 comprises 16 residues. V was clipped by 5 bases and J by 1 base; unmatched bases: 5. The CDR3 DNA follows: TGCGCCAGCAGCACCCAGGGGGGATCCTATAATTCACCCCTCCACTTT. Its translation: CASSTQGGSYNSPLHF.

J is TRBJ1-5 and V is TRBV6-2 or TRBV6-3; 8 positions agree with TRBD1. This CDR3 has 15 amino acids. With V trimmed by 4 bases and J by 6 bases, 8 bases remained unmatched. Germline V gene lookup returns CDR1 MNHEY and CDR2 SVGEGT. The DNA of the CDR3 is TGTGCCAGCAGTTCCCCAGGGGGCTGGGGTCAGCCCCAGCATTTT. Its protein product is CASSSPGGWGQPQHF.

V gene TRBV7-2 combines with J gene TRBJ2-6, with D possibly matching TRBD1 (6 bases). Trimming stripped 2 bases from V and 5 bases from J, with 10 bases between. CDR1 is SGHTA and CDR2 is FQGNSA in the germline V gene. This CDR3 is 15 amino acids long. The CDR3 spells CASSLMGARANVLTF. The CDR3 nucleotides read TGTGCCAGCAGCTTAATGGGGGCTCGGGCCAACGTCCTGACTTTC.